This T cell receptor (beta chain) was profiled in a study of blood T cell repertoires in COVID-19. In the study overall: Nucleic acid was either cDNA or gDNA, and it came from T cells, B-cell-depleted T cells, or PBMCs.

TCRdb's table, derived via immunoSEQ multiplex PCR, lists solely in-frame clones and lacks some. The sample yields 250,000 to 300,000 clones, 70% to 90% seen once. Residents of about 25 US areas, aged roughly 18 to 95 years, made up the participants. Two negative PCRs, clearance, or symptom resolution were required of recovered Cohort 3 donors. CDR1 is MGHRA, CDR2 YSYEKL, per germline. The CDR3 totals 19 residues. The junction had 13 bases not matched to a gene; V was cut back by 5 bases and J by 4 bases. Sequencing used PBMCs or T cells enriched from blood (not recorded which). The gene calls are TRBV4-1 and TRBJ2-3, with 15 nucleotides matching TRBD2. The sequence was collected from a man between 18 and 35 years old who had recovered from COVID-19. The CDR3 reads CASSSRTSGGALDPDTQYF. The CDR3 coding sequence is TGCGCCAGCAGCTCCCGGACTAGCGGGGGGGCCCTAGATCCAGATACGCAGTATTTT.